This T cell receptor (beta chain) was recorded in a study of early T cells in non-severe SARS-CoV-2 infection. CDR1 and CDR2 (germline): SGDLS, YYNGEE. The CDR3 runs 15 residues. V was pared by 5 bases and J by 4 bases, with 16 bases between. TCRdb re-called the 5' RACE reads with MiXCR, one entry per CDR3 protein. The sample holds roughly 50,000 distinct CDR3 sequences; around 8% are singletons and the top ten take 9.4%. This receptor was identified in an adult who was a healthcare worker with PCR-confirmed SARS-CoV-2 infection or an uninfected control (not recorded which). Sequencing was done on a sample of whole blood. This chain connects TRBV9 to TRBJ2-1, with a possible D match to TRBD1 (6 bases). CDR3 nucleotide sequence: TGTGCCAGCAGTGTCAGTGGGACAACGTACAATGAGCAGTTCTTC. Its protein product is CASSVSGTTYNEQFF.